This T cell receptor (beta chain) was obtained from a study of blood T cell repertoires in COVID-19. Germline-derived CDR1 and CDR2 are SGHRS and YFSETQ. The CDR3 is 17 residues long. J was trimmed by 2 bases and V by 1 base; bases with no gene match: 8. Assay used: immunoSEQ multiplex PCR; TCRdb lists only in-frame clones, some missing. The repertoire holds roughly 150,000 clones, 83% seen once, with roughly 2% in the top ten. This receptor was obtained from a woman older than 75 with acute or convalescent COVID-19. Sequences were obtained from peripheral blood. V usage is TRBV5-1 and J usage is TRBJ2-2, with 7 positions matching TRBD1. The chain's CDR3 is CASSLSPGGLNTGELFF. CDR3 DNA sequence: TGCGCCAGCAGCTTGTCGCCAGGGGGATTAAACACCGGGGAGCTGTTTTTT.